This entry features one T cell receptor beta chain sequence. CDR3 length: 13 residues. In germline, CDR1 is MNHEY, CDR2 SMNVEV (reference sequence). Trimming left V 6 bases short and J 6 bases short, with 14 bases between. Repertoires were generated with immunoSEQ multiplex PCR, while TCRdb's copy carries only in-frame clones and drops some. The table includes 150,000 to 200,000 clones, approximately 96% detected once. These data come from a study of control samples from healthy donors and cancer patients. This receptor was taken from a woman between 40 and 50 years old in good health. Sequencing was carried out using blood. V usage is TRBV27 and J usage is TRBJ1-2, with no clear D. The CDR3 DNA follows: TGTGCCAGCAGGGACGCATCCCGGGATGGCTACACCTTC. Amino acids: CASRDASRDGYTF.